This TCR beta chain was sequenced for a study of control samples from healthy donors and cancer patients. The method was immunoSEQ multiplex PCR; TCRdb's version includes in-frame clones alone and lacks a portion of them. The table includes tens of thousands of clones, 70% detected once. Germline V gene sequence: CDR1 MNHEY, CDR2 SMNVEV (reference sequence). The CDR3 consists of 14 residues. V shed 6 bases and J 4 bases; nucleotides not matched to a gene: 7. The V gene is TRBV27, the J gene TRBJ2-5; 8 nucleotides align to TRBD2. The sequence derives from a male donor with melanoma. The sequenced sample was formalin-fixed, paraffin-embedded tissue. The CDR3 nucleotides read TGTGCCAGCAGCATAGCGGGATGGGTAGAGACCCAGTACTTC. As protein: CASSIAGWVETQYF.